These 18 T cell receptor beta chains came from one sample sequenced in a study of cytomegalovirus exposure and HLA in healthy donors. The PCR employed 60 Vbeta primers together with 13 Jbeta primers. Profiled with immunoSEQ multiplex PCR; TCRdb holds only in-frame clones, not every one. The sample totals around 190,000 clones; its top ten clones hold about 1%. The sequenced sample consisted of PBMCs. Receptors originate from a woman in her 30s in good health and CMV-seropositive.

This chain joins TRBV6-6 and TRBJ1-5; 7 nucleotides line up with TRBD1. V trimming: 5 bases; J trimming: 6 bases; junction bases outside the gene matches: 10. From germline, CDR1 is MNHNY and CDR2 SVGAGI (reference sequence). This CDR3 contains 15 residues. The CDR3 coding sequence is TGTGCCAGCAGTGCCCGACAGGGAAGGGCTCAGCCCCAGCATTTT. It specifies CASSARQGRAQPQHF.

The chain links TRBV19 to TRBJ1-1; TRBD1 matches at 7 bases. The CDR3 consists of 16 residues. Trimming took 5 bases from V and 2 from J; bases not matched to a gene: 11. Germline V gene sequence: CDR1 LNHDA, CDR2 SQIVND (reference sequence). The CDR3 loop is CASSPWTGRGNTEAFF. As DNA, the CDR3 is TGTGCCAGTAGTCCATGGACAGGACGGGGAAACACTGAAGCTTTCTTT.

The V call is TRBV28, the J call TRBJ1-5, with TRBD1 matching over 9 bases. V shed 3 bases, J shed 0 bases, and the junction held 9 bases outside the gene matches. The CDR3 length is 18 residues. Germline CDR1 MDHEN, CDR2 SYDVKM. CDR3 DNA: TGTGCCAGCAGTTTCGGTGGGACAGGGAGAAATAGCAATCAGCCCCAGCATTTT. Its translation: CASSFGGTGRNSNQPQHF.

DNA for the CDR3: TGTGCCAGTAGTACCTCCTATTGGGAGGGCGAGCAGTTCTTC. Translation gives CASSTSYWEGEQFF. The rearrangement links TRBV19 to TRBJ2-1; TRBD2 matches at 7 bases. This CDR3 comprises 14 residues. J lost 10 bases, V lost 4 bases, and 10 bases had no gene match. CDR1 is LNHDA and CDR2 is SQIVND in the germline V gene (reference sequence).

The rearrangement joins TRBV7-9 to TRBJ1-1; 7 bases map to TRBD1. Per the germline V gene, CDR1 is SEHNR and CDR2 is FQNEAQ (reference sequence). This CDR3 comprises 13 residues. The V gene end was trimmed by 4 bases and the J gene end by 6 bases; junction bases not matched to a gene: 5. The CDR3 DNA follows: TGTGCCAGCAGCTCGGCGGACAGGCCTGAAGCTTTCTTT. This codes for CASSSADRPEAFF. Looking up the rest from reference TRBV7-9 and TRBJ1-1 gives the full variable domain: DTGVSQNPRHKITKRGQNVTFRCDPISEHNRLYWYRQTLGQGPEFLTYFQNEAQLEKSRLLSDRFSAERPKGSFSTLEIQRTEQGDSAMYLCASSSADRPEAFFGQGTRLTVV.

The chain carries TRBV5-6 and TRBJ1-2; 9 positions match TRBD1. The length of the CDR3 is 19 residues. Unmatched junction bases numbered 18, after V lost 2 bases and J lost 4 bases. Germline-derived CDR1 and CDR2 are SGHDT and YYEEEE. CDR3 coding DNA: TGTGCCAGCAGCTTCGGTTATACGTTTGGACAGGGGACGCCCTATGGCTACACCTTC. Translation: CASSFGYTFGQGTPYGYTF.

The chain employs TRBV2 and TRBJ1-2, with TRBD1 identical over 9 bases. Trimming cost V 8 bases and J 8 bases; bases outside gene matches: 3. Per germline, CDR1 SNHLY and CDR2 FYNNEI. The CDR3 is 11 amino acids. The CDR3 DNA reads TGTGCCAGCGGACAGGGGAAGGGCTACACCTTC. This sequence encodes CASGQGKGYTF.

The gene calls are TRBV7-2 and TRBJ2-5; D might be TRBD1 (6 bases). CDR3 size: 13 residues. Germline V gene lookup returns CDR1 SGHTA and CDR2 FQGNSA. V was pared by 3 bases and J by 5 bases, with 10 bases between. CDR3 nucleotide sequence: TGTGCCAGCAGCTTCGGACAGACGGAGACCCAGTACTTC. It specifies CASSFGQTETQYF. Looking up the rest from reference TRBV7-2 and TRBJ2-5 gives the full variable domain: GAGVSQSPSNKVTEKGKDVELRCDPISGHTALYWYRQSLGQGLEFLIYFQGNSAPDKSGLPSDRFSAERTGGSVSTLTIQRTQQEDSAVYLCASSFGQTETQYFGPGTRLLVL.

The chain has TRBV27 and TRBJ2-7, with 7 positions matching TRBD2. V lost 6 bases and J lost 8; bases outside the gene matches: 4. There are 11 residues in the CDR3. The V gene's germline CDR1 is MNHEY and CDR2 SMNVEV (reference sequence). The CDR3 spells CASRWGGQQYF. Written as DNA, the CDR3 is TGTGCCAGCAGGTGGGGGGGACAGCAGTACTTC.

Points on this clone: Other DNA sequences in the same sample also yield this CDR3. The CDR3 loop reads CASSRGLLNTEAFF. CDR3 nucleotides: TGTGCCAGCAGCCGTGGCCTGTTGAACACTGAAGCTTTCTTT. V and J are TRBV7-2 and TRBJ1-1; D gene unclear. V lost 5 bases to trimming and J lost 0 bases, with 10 bases between them. The CDR3 runs 14 residues. The germline V gene has CDR1 SGHTA and CDR2 FQGNSA.

The V and J genes are TRBV6-1 and TRBJ2-7, with 7 bases matching TRBD2. From germline, CDR1 is MNHNS and CDR2 SASEGT. V was pared by 7 bases and J by 2 bases, with 5 bases of the junction left unmatched. The length of the CDR3 is 13 residues. CDR3 protein: CASTGGLPYEQYF. CDR3 nucleotides: TGTGCCAGCACCGGGGGACTACCCTACGAGCAGTACTTC.

Concerning this clone: The junction departs from the called germline gene at one end, perhaps through a read error. The chain recombines TRBV6-5 with TRBJ2-7, with D perhaps matching TRBD2 (6 bases). This CDR3 region has 13 residues. Per germline, CDR1 MNHEY and CDR2 SVGAGI. The CDR3 loop reads CASSSSGDITMHF. CDR3 nucleotides: TGTGCCAGCTCTTCTTCGGGGGATATTACTATGCACTTC.

The chain has TRBV5-6 and TRBJ1-2, with D tentatively TRBD1 (6 bases). Germline lookup yields CDR1 SGHDT and CDR2 YYEEEE. V was clipped by 4 bases and J by 5 bases, with 18 bases between them. The CDR3 has 15 amino acids. CDR3 DNA sequence: TGTGCCAGCAGCATGAAACAGGGTCCGAAATATGGCTACACCTTC. Translated: CASSMKQGPKYGYTF.

The V and J genes are TRBV19 and TRBJ2-2; TRBD2 agrees at 9 bases. The CDR3 totals 15 residues. Losses at the gene ends were 5 bases for V and 3 bases for J; bases not matched to a gene: 4. Germline V lookup: CDR1 LNHDA, CDR2 SQIVND (reference sequence). The chain's CDR3 is CASSSRTSDTGELFF. DNA for the CDR3: TGTGCCAGTAGTTCACGGACTAGCGACACCGGGGAGCTGTTTTTT.

On this clone itself: Other nucleotide sequences in the sample specify the same CDR3. This rearrangement joins TRBV5-1 to TRBJ2-2; no definite D call. Trimming removed 4 bases from V and 0 bases from J, with 4 bases in between. This CDR3 is built from 13 residues. Germline-derived CDR1 and CDR2 are SGHRS and YFSETQ. CDR3 residues: CASSAANTGELFF. The CDR3, as DNA: TGCGCCAGCAGCGCGGCGAACACCGGGGAGCTGTTTTTT.

The chain carries TRBV5-1 and TRBJ1-2; 9 bases agree with TRBD1. Germline loops: CDR1 SGHRS, CDR2 YFSETQ. The CDR3 covers 14 residues. Losses at the gene ends were 2 bases for V and 6 bases for J; bases not matched to a gene: 5. CDR3 nucleotide sequence: TGCGCCAGCAGCTTTTGGGGACAGGGAGATGGCTACACCTTC. The encoded protein is CASSFWGQGDGYTF.

The J gene is TRBJ2-7, the V gene TRBV2, with TRBD2 matching 9 bases. CDR3 length: 15 residues. The V gene's germline CDR1 is SNHLY and CDR2 FYNNEI. V was clipped by 5 bases and J by 6 bases; unmatched bases: 11. In DNA, the CDR3 is TGTGCCAGCAGTCTCCTAGCGGGACTCCTTGGCGAGCAGTACTTC. It yields the protein CASSLLAGLLGEQYF. The full variable domain, with the rest looked up from reference TRBV2 and TRBJ2-7, is EPEVTQTPSHQVTQMGQEVILRCVPISNHLYFYWYRQILGQKVEFLVSFYNNEISEKSEIFDDQFSVERPDGSNFTLKIRSTKLEDSAMYFCASSLLAGLLGEQYFGPGTRLTVT.

V is TRBV14 and J is TRBJ2-1; D is ambiguous. CDR1 and CDR2 (germline): SGHDN, FVKESK. CDR3 length equals 11 residues. Trimming left V 3 bases short and J 16 bases short, with 13 bases between. CDR3: CASSHLVAHFF. CDR3 in DNA: TGTGCCAGCAGCCATTTGGTAGCTCACTTCTTC.